These T cell receptor beta chains were read from a single sample in a study of shared clonotypes between healthy human individuals. Libraries were prepared by immunoSEQ multiplex PCR; TCRdb keeps only in-frame clonotypes and omits some of them. The sample contains more than 850,000 clones, approximately 80% of which appear only once. Sequencing was carried out using memory CD4+ T cells from PBMCs. The receptor set was obtained from a man in his late teens or twenties in good health. Some clones in this sample may be carry-over from other donors' samples. Each CDR3 is given with its conserved first and last residue. The order of the fields is CDR3 protein, CDR3 DNA, clone size, V gene, J gene, D gene. D genes are given only for firm matches. Clone size is stated in some rows and not others, as once, few, many or a class when expanded.

cdr3_aa: CASSIGPGRRTGKGNYGYTF; cdr3_nt: TGTGCCAGTAGTATAGGGCCGGGACGCCGAACCGGGAAGGGGAACTATGGCTACACCTTC; clone_size: .; v_call: TRBV19; j_call: TRBJ1-2; d_call: .
cdr3_aa: CASSLADRTYEQYF; cdr3_nt: TGTGCCAGCAGCTTAGCTGACAGGACCTACGAGCAGTACTTC; clone_size: .; v_call: TRBV11-2; j_call: TRBJ2-7; d_call: .
cdr3_aa: CASSTRETQYF; cdr3_nt: TGTGCCAGCTCTACTAGGGAGACCCAGTACTTC; clone_size: once; v_call: TRBV6-5; j_call: TRBJ2-5; d_call: .
cdr3_aa: CASSLWDREGQPQHF; cdr3_nt: TGTGCCAGCAGCTTGTGGGACAGGGAAGGGCAGCCCCAGCATTTT; clone_size: .; v_call: TRBV5-6; j_call: TRBJ1-5; d_call: TRBD1
cdr3_aa: CASSQAGGVFETQYF; cdr3_nt: TGTGCCAGCAGCCAGGCCGGTGGCGTTTTTGAGACCCAGTACTTC; clone_size: .; v_call: TRBV25-1; j_call: TRBJ2-5; d_call: .
cdr3_aa: CASSLGGIEAFF; cdr3_nt: TGTGCCAGCAGCTTGGGGGGGATAGAAGCTTTCTTT; clone_size: .; v_call: TRBV5-6; j_call: TRBJ1-1; d_call: .
cdr3_aa: CASSLRDPRDTQYF; cdr3_nt: TGTGCCAGCAGTTTAAGGGATCCCCGAGATACGCAGTATTTT; clone_size: .; v_call: TRBV27; j_call: TRBJ2-3; d_call: .
cdr3_aa: CASSPQQGASDTTNEQFF; cdr3_nt: TGTGCCAGCTCACCCCAACAGGGTGCTAGCGATACTACCAATGAGCAGTTCTTC; clone_size: .; v_call: TRBV18; j_call: TRBJ2-1; d_call: .
cdr3_aa: CARFSVGYTF; cdr3_nt: TGTGCCAGATTTTCAGTTGGCTACACCTTC; clone_size: .; v_call: TRBV5-3; j_call: TRBJ1-2; d_call: .
cdr3_aa: CASSEEAIYRGDETQYF; cdr3_nt: TGCGCCAGCAGTGAGGAAGCTATTTACAGGGGTGATGAGACCCAGTACTTC; clone_size: .; v_call: TRBV10-2; j_call: TRBJ2-5; d_call: TRBD1
cdr3_aa: CASSLERNQPQHF; cdr3_nt: TGTGCCAGCAGCCTCGAGAGAAATCAGCCCCAGCATTTT; clone_size: few; v_call: TRBV14; j_call: TRBJ1-5; d_call: .
cdr3_aa: CASRPAGYSGYTF; cdr3_nt: TGTGCCAGCAGGCCGGCAGGGTACTCTGGCTACACCTTC; clone_size: .; v_call: TRBV28; j_call: TRBJ1-2; d_call: .
cdr3_aa: CASSPGGVGTQYF; cdr3_nt: TGTGCCAGCAGCCCCGGGGGGGTCGGGACCCAGTACTTC; clone_size: .; v_call: TRBV6-1; j_call: TRBJ2-5; d_call: TRBD2
cdr3_aa: CASSLSPGGPYEQYF; cdr3_nt: TGTGCCAGCAGTTTATCGCCGGGGGGACCCTACGAGCAGTACTTC; clone_size: .; v_call: TRBV27; j_call: TRBJ2-7; d_call: TRBD2
cdr3_aa: CAWSGGGQGFFSMNTEAFF; cdr3_nt: TGTGCCTGGAGTGGGGGGGGACAGGGCTTTTTCTCCATGAACACTGAAGCTTTCTTT; clone_size: .; v_call: TRBV30; j_call: TRBJ1-1; d_call: TRBD1
cdr3_aa: CASATSPGRANTEAFF; cdr3_nt: TGTGCCAGCGCAACCTCCCCGGGCAGAGCGAACACTGAAGCTTTCTTT; clone_size: .; v_call: TRBV7-2; j_call: TRBJ1-1; d_call: .
cdr3_aa: CSAVENTEAFF; cdr3_nt: TGCAGTGCTGTGGAGAACACTGAAGCTTTCTTT; clone_size: .; v_call: TRBV20-1; j_call: TRBJ1-1; d_call: .
cdr3_aa: CASSIRGADNQPQHF; cdr3_nt: TGTGCCAGTAGTATCCGGGGGGCCGATAATCAGCCCCAGCATTTT; clone_size: medium-sized; v_call: TRBV19; j_call: TRBJ1-5; d_call: .
cdr3_aa: CASSSSRFGTPARSEQYF; cdr3_nt: TGTGCCAGCTCATCAAGCCGTTTCGGGACCCCGGCTCGTAGCGAGCAGTACTTC; clone_size: few; v_call: TRBV18; j_call: TRBJ2-7; d_call: .
cdr3_aa: CASSLSDTGSEQYF; cdr3_nt: TGCGCCAGCAGCCTATCCGACACAGGAAGCGAGCAGTACTTC; clone_size: .; v_call: TRBV5-1; j_call: TRBJ2-7; d_call: .
cdr3_aa: CASSSYRTDTQYF; cdr3_nt: TGCGCCAGCAGCTCATACAGGACAGATACGCAGTATTTT; clone_size: .; v_call: TRBV5-1; j_call: TRBJ2-3; d_call: .
cdr3_aa: CASSFQPTDTQYF; cdr3_nt: TGTGCCAGCAGCTTCCAGCCCACAGATACGCAGTATTTT; clone_size: .; v_call: TRBV5-6; j_call: TRBJ2-3; d_call: .
cdr3_aa: CASSPSRRGGDTQYF; cdr3_nt: TGTGCCAGCAGCCCCTCCAGGAGAGGTGGAGATACGCAGTATTTT; clone_size: .; v_call: TRBV6-1; j_call: TRBJ2-3; d_call: .